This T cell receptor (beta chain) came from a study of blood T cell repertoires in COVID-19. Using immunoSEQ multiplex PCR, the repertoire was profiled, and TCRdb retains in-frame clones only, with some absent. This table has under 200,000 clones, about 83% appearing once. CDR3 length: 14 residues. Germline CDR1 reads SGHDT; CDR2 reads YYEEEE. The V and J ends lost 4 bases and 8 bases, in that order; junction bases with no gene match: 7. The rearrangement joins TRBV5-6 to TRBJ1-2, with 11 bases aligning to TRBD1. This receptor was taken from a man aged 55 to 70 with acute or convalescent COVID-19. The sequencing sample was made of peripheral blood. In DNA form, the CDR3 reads TGTGCCAGCAGCGCGGGGTGGACAGGGGGCGGCTACACCTTC. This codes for CASSAGWTGGGYTF.